The present TCR beta chain was sequenced within a study of CD8+ T cells in alopecia areata (dated by TCRdb to 2016 to 2018). In the study overall: The treated patients, all with moderate-to-severe alopecia areata, were enrolled in an open-label pilot trial of oral tofacitinib given at 5 to 10 mg twice daily. Biopsies were taken from tofacitinib-treated patients at baseline and at 4 and 24 weeks of treatment, and a later scalp biopsy was taken in several of the tofacitinib-treated patients. immunoSEQ multiplex PCR using 35 Vbeta forward primers and 13 Jbeta reverse primers was used to amplify TCRbeta CDR3 regions. RNA was extracted with the PAXgene miRNA kit for fixed scalp, the miRNeasy kit for PBMCs, and the RNeasy kit for mouse skin. For the treated patients, the SALT score, which quantifies what percentage of scalp surface area is affected, served as the measure of disease severity. Tofacitinib was administered for 6 to 18 months, and 6 months of follow-up off drug were then conducted to assess delayed response and recurrence. Clonality in the scalp was compared among normal scalp (n=4), patchy alopecia areata scalp (n=8), and alopecia totalis/universalis scalp (n=8). On the human side, TCRbeta sequencing was run on scalp tissue and on sorted CD4+ and CD8+ peripheral blood T cells from healthy controls and from alopecia areata patients with either patchy or totalis/universalis disease. To study T cell clonal expansion in alopecia areata, the researchers applied high-throughput TCRbeta sequencing to both the C3H/HeJ mouse model and human patients. Points the paper makes about the study in general: Shared TCR sequences between patients were less evident than in mice, which may be partly attributable to HLA diversity in the patient population. Unlike mouse skin, which is dominated by gammadelta T cells, normal human skin has resident alphabeta T cells that are also sequenced, and this complicates analysis of the scalp TCR repertoire. The treated cohort was small, with a single nonresponder, so links between baseline CD8+ expansion and response need larger studies. Tofacitinib significantly lowered scalp clonality and the number of expanded CD8+ clones among the top 100 scalp clones. During tofacitinib treatment, many expanded lesional clones remained in scalp and blood, and this persistence may partly explain relapse after treatment is stopped. Higher clonality and more expanded CD8+ clones were observed in lesional scalp than in normal scalp, particularly in alopecia totalis/universalis, a finding suggestive of antigenic drive.

Points on this clone: Its recognized antigen is unknown. No per-base quality is available; no much larger clone lies one base away.

The treatment or condition label corresponds to: oral pan-JAK inhibitor, 5-10 mg twice daily. Lesional scalp punch biopsies and peripheral blood were obtained from alopecia areata patients. PBMCs were isolated by density centrifugation and stained for CD3, CD4 and CD8, and CD4+ and CD8+ T cells were sorted on a FACSAria. The CDR1 and CDR2 encoded by the germline V gene (reference sequence) are PRHDT and FYEKMQ. CDR3 length: 14 amino acids, cysteine to phenylalanine. Just the 42-base CDR3 DNA is kept, in frame starting at base 1. V was cut back by 1 base and J by 5 bases, leaving a gap of 12 bases between them. The library was produced with the immunoSEQ multiplex PCR assay. For TCR sequencing, RNA was extracted from every sample and reverse transcribed into cDNA to serve as template. SuperScript III was used to make first-strand cDNA, primed with a 2:1 mix of oligo-dT and random hexamers. A synthetic immune receptor repertoire was used to gauge amplification bias, and whatever bias remained was removed computationally. The source study handled its data this way. Raw reads were preprocessed to remove errors, and CDR3 was defined according to IMGT conventions as the region from the conserved cysteine to phenylalanine. Clonality was computed by normalizing Shannon entropy by log2 of the number of productive unique TCRs and subtracting the result from 1. CD4 or CD8 identity of scalp clones was inferred by cross-referencing scalp TCRbeta sequences with sorted blood CD4 and CD8 repertoires. TCRdb's version of the immuneACCESS table is confined to in-frame rearrangements and falls short of the full clone set. An unresolved V gene accounts for under half of the shortfall where checked; the remainder is of unknown origin. D and trimming were read from the DNA, whereas the V and J calls and clone size are those reported in that table. The sample contains around 100,000 clones, under 90% of them found a single time. In total, the top ten clones hold approximately 12% of the sample.

The sample consisted of CD8+ T cells sorted from blood, taken around week 30, from a patient treated with tofacitinib. This TCR was recovered from a human donor with alopecia areata. In this chain, TRBV13 is recombined with TRBJ2-7, with an unclear D gene assignment. The CDR3 corresponds to CASSLEGSLDEQYF. The nucleotides read TGTGCCAGCAGCTTAGAAGGCAGCCTGGACGAGCAGTACTTC.